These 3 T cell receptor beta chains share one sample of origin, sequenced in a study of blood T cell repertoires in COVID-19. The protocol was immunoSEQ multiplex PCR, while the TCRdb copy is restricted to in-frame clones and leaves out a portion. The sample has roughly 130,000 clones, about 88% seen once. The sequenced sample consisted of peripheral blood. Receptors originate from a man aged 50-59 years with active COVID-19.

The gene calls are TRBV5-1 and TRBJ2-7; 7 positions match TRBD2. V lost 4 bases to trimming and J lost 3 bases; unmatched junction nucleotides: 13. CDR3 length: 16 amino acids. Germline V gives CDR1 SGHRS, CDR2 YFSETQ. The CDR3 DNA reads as TGCGCCAGCAGCGCATTTGGGGTGGCGGGGGTCTACGAGCAGTACTTC. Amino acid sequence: CASSAFGVAGVYEQYF.

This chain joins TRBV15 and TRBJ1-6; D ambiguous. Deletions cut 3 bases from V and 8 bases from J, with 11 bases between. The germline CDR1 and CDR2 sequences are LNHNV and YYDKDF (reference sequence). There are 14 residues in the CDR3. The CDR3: CATSSNIGDSPLHF. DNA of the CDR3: TGTGCCACCAGCAGCAACATCGGGGATTCACCCCTCCACTTT.

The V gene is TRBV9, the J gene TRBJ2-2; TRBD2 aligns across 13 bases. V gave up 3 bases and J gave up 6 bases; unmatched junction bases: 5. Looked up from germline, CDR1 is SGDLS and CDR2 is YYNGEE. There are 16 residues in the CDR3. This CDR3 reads CASSATGTSGAGELFF. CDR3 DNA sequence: TGTGCCAGCAGCGCCACCGGGACTAGCGGGGCCGGGGAGCTGTTTTTT.